This is a list of T cell receptor beta chains from one sample in a study of PD-1 blockade in mismatch repair-deficient tumors. Antigens for these TCRs are unknown. TCRdb keeps only in-frame clones here, not all; method: immunoSEQ multiplex PCR. The profile shows 14,000 or so clones, roughly 80% of them singletons. The source material was cells cultured in vitro, sampled from a patient treated with pembrolizumab. Every receptor here comes from an adult with mismatch repair-deficient cancer. CDR3s include the opening cysteine and the closing phenylalanine or tryptophan. The order of the fields is J gene, V gene, clone size, D gene, CDR3 protein, CDR3 DNA. A D gene is named only where the DNA matches it firmly. The size of a clone is reported for some rows only, either as once, few or many, or as a class for expanded clones.

>TRBJ2-5|TRBV27|NA|TRBD1
CASSLGGGVQETQYF
TGTGCCAGCAGTCTAGGGGGCGGAGTCCAAGAGACCCAGTACTTC
>TRBJ2-7|TRBV10-3|NA|TRBD1
CAISEQGATYEQYF
TGTGCCATCAGCGAACAGGGGGCAACCTACGAGCAGTACTTC
>TRBJ2-6|TRBV5-5|NA|NA
CASSLAWANVLTF
TGTGCCAGCAGCTTGGCCTGGGCCAACGTCCTGACTTTC
>TRBJ1-1|TRBV9|NA|NA
CASSVGLLGREGAFF
TGTGCCAGCAGCGTAGGGCTGCTAGGAAGAGAGGGAGCTTTCTTT
>TRBJ1-2|TRBV5-4|NA|TRBD1
CASSLGGTGVYGYTF
TGTGCCAGCAGCTTGGGAGGGACAGGAGTCTATGGCTACACCTTC
>TRBJ2-7|TRBV28|NA|NA
CASSPGSYEQYF
TGTGCCAGCAGCCCCGGGAGCTACGAGCAGTACTTC
>TRBJ2-7|TRBV11-3|NA|NA
CASSRTNEQYF
TGTGCCAGCAGCAGGACCAACGAGCAGTACTTC
>TRBJ1-2|TRBV28|NA|NA
CASSRNYGYTF
TGTGCCAGCAGCCGTAACTATGGCTACACCTTC
>TRBJ2-7|TRBV7-3|NA|NA
CASSPRQNLYEQYF
TGTGCCAGCAGCCCTAGACAGAACCTCTACGAGCAGTACTTC
>TRBJ2-7|TRBV7-9|NA|TRBD2
CASSHVGGYGAYEQYF
TGTGCCAGCAGCCATGTGGGGGGGTATGGAGCCTACGAGCAGTACTTC
>TRBJ2-1|TRBV27|NA|NA
CASSSLGTAGVTYNEQFF
TGTGCCAGCAGTTCCCTTGGGACTGCCGGGGTAACCTACAATGAGCAGTTCTTC
>TRBJ2-3|TRBV5-1|NA|TRBD2
CASGEREGTDTQYF
TGCGCCAGCGGAGAGCGGGAGGGCACAGATACGCAGTATTTT
>TRBJ1-1|TRBV14|NA|NA
CASSAQLEAFF
TGTGCCAGCAGCGCTCAATTAGAAGCTTTCTTT
>TRBJ2-1|TRBV9|NA|NA
CASSPGLNEQFF
TGTGCCAGCAGCCCAGGACTTAATGAGCAGTTCTTC
>TRBJ2-1|TRBV9|NA|TRBD2
CASSVSQRTSTINEQFF
TGTGCCAGCAGCGTATCCCAGCGGACTAGCACGATCAATGAGCAGTTCTTC
>TRBJ1-4|TRBV21-1|NA|NA
CASSKGQGAKGGNEKLFF
TGTGCCAGCAGCAAGGGGCAGGGGGCGAAAGGTGGTAATGAAAAACTGTTTTTT
>TRBJ2-3|TRBV7-9|NA|NA
CASSPRDADTDTQYF
TGTGCCAGCAGCCCCCGGGACGCTGACACAGATACGCAGTATTTT
>TRBJ2-7|TRBV9|NA|TRBD2
CASSGGLAGGSEQYF
TGTGCCAGCAGCGGAGGACTAGCGGGAGGTAGCGAGCAGTACTTC
>TRBJ1-1|TRBV29-1|once|NA
CSVGRGNTEAFF
TGCAGCGTTGGCAGGGGTAACACTGAAGCTTTCTTT
>TRBJ1-2|TRBV14|NA|TRBD1
CASSLWGQRYGYTF
TGTGCCAGCAGCCTCTGGGGACAGAGGTATGGCTACACCTTC
>TRBJ1-1|TRBV28|NA|NA
CASSLYGTATRNTEAFF
TGTGCCAGCAGTTTATATGGTACAGCCACAAGGAACACTGAAGCTTTCTTT
>TRBJ1-3|TRBV5-1|NA|NA
CASSETSSGNTIYF
TGCGCCAGCAGCGAGACCTCCTCTGGAAACACCATATATTTT
>TRBJ2-7|TRBV19|NA|TRBD1
CASSVRSGTGGSYEQYF
TGTGCCAGTAGTGTCCGATCCGGGACAGGGGGCTCCTACGAGCAGTACTTC
>TRBJ2-7|TRBV18|NA|TRBD1
CASSPLTGVEQYF
TGTGCCAGCTCACCACTCACAGGGGTCGAGCAGTACTTC
>TRBJ2-1|TRBV2|few|NA
CASSEQGYNEQFF
TGTGCCAGCAGTGAACAGGGCTACAATGAGCAGTTCTTC
>TRBJ2-7|TRBV11-3|few|NA
CASSLPGSPYEQYF
TGTGCCAGCAGCTTACCGGGCAGCCCCTACGAGCAGTACTTC
>TRBJ1-1|TRBV28|NA|NA
CASSLSRGSSEAFF
TGTGCCAGCAGTTTATCCAGGGGAAGCTCTGAAGCTTTCTTT
>TRBJ2-5|TRBV30|NA|TRBD2
CAWEAGLAGGLQTQYF
TGTGCCTGGGAGGCAGGACTAGCGGGAGGGTTGCAGACCCAGTACTTC
>TRBJ1-2|TRBV6-5|NA|NA
CASILLQANGGYTF
TGTGCCAGCATTTTGTTGCAGGCAAATGGAGGCTACACCTTC
>TRBJ1-4|TRBV28|once|TRBD1
CASSSGATGYEKLFF
TGTGCCAGCAGCTCCGGGGCGACAGGGTATGAAAAACTGTTTTTT
>TRBJ2-7|TRBV11-3|NA|NA
CASSLMRGDGTVYEQYF
TGTGCCAGCAGCTTAATGAGGGGTGACGGGACTGTGTACGAGCAGTACTTC
>TRBJ1-1|TRBV5-1|NA|NA
CASSPFMGGANTEAFF
TGCGCCAGCAGTCCCTTCATGGGGGGCGCGAACACTGAAGCTTTCTTT
>TRBJ2-5|TRBV5-1|NA|NA
CASTEEARTTGAETQYF
TGCGCCAGCACAGAGGAGGCCAGGACCACCGGTGCGGAGACCCAGTACTTC
>TRBJ1-2|TRBV27|NA|NA
CASSSVARKGGYTF
TGTGCCAGCAGCTCCGTCGCCAGGAAAGGGGGCTACACCTTC
>TRBJ1-1|TRBV7-8|NA|NA
CASSLGQRNTEAFF
TGTGCCAGCAGCTTAGGACAGAGGAACACTGAAGCTTTCTTT
>TRBJ2-1|TRBV28|NA|NA
CASSPAGISEQFF
TGTGCCAGCAGCCCGGCAGGGATTTCTGAGCAGTTCTTC
>TRBJ1-3|TRBV18|NA|NA
CASSPEPGTSGNTIYF
TGTGCCAGCTCACCAGAACCGGGGACCTCTGGAAACACCATATATTTT